The TCR beta chain described here comes from a study of blood T cell repertoires in COVID-19. Germline CDR1 and CDR2: SGHAT and FQNNGV. The V segment lost 1 base and the J segment 11 bases; nucleotides outside the gene matches: 4. This CDR3 is built from 14 residues. Seattle enrolled patients during active infection and tracked them longitudinally. Measured with immunoSEQ multiplex PCR; TCRdb has only the in-frame clones, and not every one. Of a few hundred thousand clones listed, 85% to 90% are singletons. The sequence derives from a woman in her sixties with COVID-19, enrolled during active disease. The chain uses TRBV11-2 and TRBJ1-6; 8 positions match TRBD1. Sequencing input: peripheral blood. CDR3: CASSLGQGATPLHF. The CDR3 nucleotides are TGTGCCAGCAGCTTAGGCCAGGGGGCTACACCCCTCCACTTT.